This T cell receptor beta chain appears in the sequencing data of a study of Ad26.COV2.S vaccination and SARS-CoV-2 variants. On the study more broadly: Once or twice, 56 days apart, Ad26.COV2.S was delivered intramuscularly.

Notes on this clone: Its target is unknown.

Whole-study findings and limits: Breadth of non-spike TCRs did not differ between vaccinees and placebo recipients.

Treatment of the sample: 15 to 20 received Ad26.COV2.S at low or high dose, single or two shots; roughly 5 received placebo; per-sample allocation not given. Collection of samples fell on day 63 after the first vaccine or placebo injection. At a Boston site, the person donating was an adult of 18-55 years. As its vector, the vaccine had Ad26, which expressed Wuhan-strain SARS-CoV-2 spike. The repertoire was sequenced with immunoSEQ multiplex PCR; TCRdb's copy has only in-frame clones and lacks some. The data show 350,000 to 600,000 clones, 70% to 90% seen once. The input for sequencing was peripheral blood, taken in a trial of Ad26.COV2.S vaccine versus placebo. This TCR was recovered from a person aged 18-60 years who received the Ad26.COV2.S COVID-19 vaccine or a placebo.

In DNA form, the CDR3 reads TGTGCCAGCAGCCGGGCAAGGGATGAGCAGTTCTTC. Translating gives CASSRARDEQFF. The V and J genes are TRBV3-1 (or the pseudogene TRBV3-2) and TRBJ2-1; D not certain. Trimming removed 4 bases from V and 8 bases from J, with 9 bases in between. This CDR3 contains 12 residues. Germline CDR1 LGHDT, CDR2 YNNKEL (reference sequence).